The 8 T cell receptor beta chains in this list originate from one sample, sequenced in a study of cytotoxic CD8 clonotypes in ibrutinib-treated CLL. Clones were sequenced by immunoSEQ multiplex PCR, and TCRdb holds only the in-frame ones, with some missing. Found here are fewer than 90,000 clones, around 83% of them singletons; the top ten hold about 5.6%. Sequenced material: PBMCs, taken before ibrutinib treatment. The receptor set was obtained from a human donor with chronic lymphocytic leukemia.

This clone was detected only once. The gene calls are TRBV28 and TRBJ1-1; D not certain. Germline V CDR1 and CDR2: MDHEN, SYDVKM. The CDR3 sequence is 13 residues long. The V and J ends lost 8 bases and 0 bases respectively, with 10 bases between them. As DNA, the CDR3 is TGTGCCAGCTGGGAATGGGTGAACACTGAAGCTTTCTTT. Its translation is CASWEWVNTEAFF.

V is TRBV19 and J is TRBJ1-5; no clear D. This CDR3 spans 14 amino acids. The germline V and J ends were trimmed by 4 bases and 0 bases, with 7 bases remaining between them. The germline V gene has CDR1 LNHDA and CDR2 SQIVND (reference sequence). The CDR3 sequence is CASSKVVSNQPQHF. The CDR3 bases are TGTGCCAGTAGTAAAGTAGTTAGCAATCAGCCCCAGCATTTT.

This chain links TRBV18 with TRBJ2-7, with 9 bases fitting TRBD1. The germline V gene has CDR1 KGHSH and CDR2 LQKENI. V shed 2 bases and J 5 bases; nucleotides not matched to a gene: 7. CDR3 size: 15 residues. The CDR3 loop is CASSPGTGKRNEQYF. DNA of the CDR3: TGTGCCAGCTCACCAGGGACAGGGAAGAGGAACGAGCAGTACTTC. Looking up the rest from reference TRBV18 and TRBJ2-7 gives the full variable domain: NAGVMQNPRHLVRRRGQEARLRCSPMKGHSHVYWYRQLPEEGLKFMVYLQKENIIDESGMPKERFSAEFPKEGPSILRIQQVVRGDSAAYFCASSPGTGKRNEQYFGPGTRLTVT.

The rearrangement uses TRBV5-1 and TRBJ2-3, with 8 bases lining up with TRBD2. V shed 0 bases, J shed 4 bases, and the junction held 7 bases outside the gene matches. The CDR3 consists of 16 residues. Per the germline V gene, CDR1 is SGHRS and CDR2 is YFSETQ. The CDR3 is CASSLGSSGLADTQYF. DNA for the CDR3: TGCGCCAGCAGCTTGGGGTCTAGCGGGTTGGCAGATACGCAGTATTTT.

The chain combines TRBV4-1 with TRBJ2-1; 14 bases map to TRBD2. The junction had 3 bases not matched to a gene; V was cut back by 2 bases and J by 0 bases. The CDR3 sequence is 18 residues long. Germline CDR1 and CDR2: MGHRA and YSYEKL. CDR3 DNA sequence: TGCGCCAGCAGCCAACCAGGACTAGCGGGAGGCTCCTACAATGAGCAGTTCTTC. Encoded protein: CASSQPGLAGGSYNEQFF.

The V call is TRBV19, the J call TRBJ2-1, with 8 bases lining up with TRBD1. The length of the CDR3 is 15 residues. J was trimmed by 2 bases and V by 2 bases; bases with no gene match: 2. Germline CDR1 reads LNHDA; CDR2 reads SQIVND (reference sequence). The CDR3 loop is CASSIPGQAYNEQFF. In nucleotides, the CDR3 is TGTGCCAGTAGTATACCGGGACAGGCCTACAATGAGCAGTTCTTC.

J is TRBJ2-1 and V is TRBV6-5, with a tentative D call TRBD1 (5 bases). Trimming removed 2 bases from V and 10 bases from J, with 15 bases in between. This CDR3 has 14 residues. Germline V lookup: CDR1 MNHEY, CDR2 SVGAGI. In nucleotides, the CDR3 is TGTGCCAGCAGTTACGATCATCAGGGTCGGGAGCAGTTCTTC. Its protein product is CASSYDHQGREQFF.

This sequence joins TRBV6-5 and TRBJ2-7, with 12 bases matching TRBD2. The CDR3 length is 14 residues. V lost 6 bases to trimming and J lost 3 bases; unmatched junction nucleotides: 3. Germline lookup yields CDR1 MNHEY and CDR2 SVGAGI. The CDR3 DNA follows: TGTGCCAGCAGCCGACTAGCGGGGGACTACGAGCAGTACTTC. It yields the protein CASSRLAGDYEQYF.